These 24 T cell receptor beta chains were all obtained from the same sample, sequenced in a study of lymphopenia after photon versus proton radiotherapy. Using immunoSEQ multiplex PCR, the repertoire was profiled, and TCRdb retains in-frame clones only, with some absent. Here the sample spans 26,000 or so clones, roughly 85% being singletons. Sequenced material: peripheral blood, taken from a patient treated with photon-based radiotherapy. These receptors originate from a man between 25 and 39 years old with gastric cancer.

The gene calls are TRBV20-1 and TRBJ1-5; no definite D call. CDR1 DFQATT and CDR2 SNEGSKA come from the germline V gene (reference sequence). This CDR3 has 11 residues. Trimming stripped 0 bases from V and 11 bases from J, with 8 bases between. DNA of the CDR3: TGCAGTGCTAGAGATGGGAGGGCCCAGCATTTT. It encodes CSARDGRAQHF.

The V call is TRBV18, the J call TRBJ2-3; perhaps TRBD1 as D (5 bases). The CDR3 has 16 residues. V lost 4 bases, J lost 2 bases, and 16 bases lay in between. Germline V gene sequence: CDR1 KGHSH, CDR2 LQKENI. CDR3 amino acids: CASSLSDSFSTDTQYF. DNA of the CDR3: TGTGCCAGCTCACTTTCCGACAGCTTCTCCACAGATACGCAGTATTTT.

This chain uses TRBV20-1 with TRBJ2-1; no clear D gene. The germline V gene has CDR1 DFQATT and CDR2 SNEGSKA (reference sequence). The CDR3 is 11 residues long. Trimming stripped 3 bases from V and 8 bases from J, with 8 bases between. This CDR3 reads CSASLGYEQFF. CDR3 nucleotides: TGCAGTGCTAGCCTGGGGTATGAGCAGTTCTTC.

On this clone: The same CDR3 can be traced to other DNA sequences in this sample. The V and J genes are TRBV5-1 and TRBJ1-1, with 9 nucleotides matching TRBD1. This CDR3 is 14 amino acids long. Germline trimming cut 4 bases from V and 5 bases from J; bases unmatched to any gene: 6. Germline-derived CDR1 and CDR2 are SGHRS and YFSETQ. In DNA form, the CDR3 reads TGCGCCAGCAGCAGGGGACAGGGAGGTACTGAAGCTTTCTTT. This encodes CASSRGQGGTEAFF.

CDR3: CASSVGFSPLHF. The CDR3 DNA reads as TGCGCCAGCAGTGTTGGTTTTTCACCCCTCCACTTT. This chain uses TRBV10-2 with TRBJ1-6; no clear D gene. This CDR3 is 12 amino acids long. V was shortened by 4 bases and J by 9 bases, with 7 bases between the two germline ends. Germline values: CDR1 WSHSY, CDR2 SAAADI.

The V and J genes are TRBV7-2 and TRBJ1-1; D possibly corresponds to TRBD1 (5 bases). This CDR3 has 14 amino acids. Looked up from germline, CDR1 is SGHTA and CDR2 is FQGNSA. The ends were cut back, 2 bases at V and 8 bases at J, with 15 bases in the middle. The CDR3 DNA is TGTGCCAGCAGCTTAAACTCACGGGACTCCGAAGCTTTCTTT. Encoded protein: CASSLNSRDSEAFF.

This chain links TRBV6-1 with TRBJ1-5, with D possibly TRBD1 on 5 matching bases. The germline V and J ends were trimmed by 7 bases and 6 bases, with 10 bases remaining between them. Germline V gene data show CDR1 as MNHNS and CDR2 as SASEGT. CDR3 length equals 12 residues. The CDR3 DNA sequence: TGTGCCAGCACGACGGGACTTCAGCCCCAGCATTTT. Its translation: CASTTGLQPQHF.

The chain uses TRBV11-3 and TRBJ2-5; 10 positions agree with TRBD1. Germline trimming cut 2 bases from V and 5 bases from J; bases unmatched to any gene: 11. CDR3 length: 17 residues. Germline V gives CDR1 SGHNT, CDR2 YENEEA. In DNA, the CDR3 is TGTGCCAGCAGCTTATCTGGGACAGGGGTGTATTACGAGACCCAGTACTTC. Translation: CASSLSGTGVYYETQYF.

The V and J genes are TRBV5-1 and TRBJ2-5; D tentatively reads TRBD1 or TRBD2 (5 bases each). The CDR3 runs 15 residues. The germline CDR1 and CDR2 sequences are SGHRS and YFSETQ. The ends were cut back, 1 base at V and 1 base at J, with 11 bases in the middle. CDR3 sequence: CASSLSGPPQETQYF. In DNA, the CDR3 is TGCGCCAGCAGCTTGTCGGGACCGCCCCAAGAGACCCAGTACTTC.

The V call is TRBV5-1, the J call TRBJ2-5; 7 bases match TRBD1. CDR1 and CDR2 from the germline V gene are SGHRS and YFSETQ. The CDR3 sequence is 14 residues long. Germline trimming cut 4 bases from V and 3 bases from J; bases unmatched to any gene: 6. CDR3 loop: CASSTSGTEETQYF. The CDR3 bases are TGCGCCAGCAGCACCTCTGGGACAGAAGAGACCCAGTACTTC.

This sequence joins TRBV7-6 and TRBJ1-1; D perhaps matches TRBD1 (5 bases). Germline V gene lookup returns CDR1 SGHVS and CDR2 FNYEAQ. This CDR3 spans 15 amino acids. V was shortened by 1 base and J by 1 base, with 10 bases between the two germline ends. In DNA form, the CDR3 reads TGTGCCAGCAGCTTAGGGGGGTTAGGGAACACTGAAGCTTTCTTT. Protein sequence: CASSLGGLGNTEAFF.

V usage is TRBV28 and J usage is TRBJ2-1; TRBD2 matches 7 bases. With 4 bases clipped from V and 10 bases from J, the junction kept 10 bases outside the gene matches. CDR3 length equals 14 residues. The germline V gene has CDR1 MDHEN and CDR2 SYDVKM. DNA for the CDR3: TGTGCCAGCAGTTCCGGGACTACCCGTCGAGAGCAGTTCTTC. Translating gives CASSSGTTRREQFF.

On this clone itself: Other DNA sequences in this sample translate to the same CDR3. The gene calls are TRBV10-3 and TRBJ1-3; D remains ambiguous. This CDR3 region has 13 residues. V lost 2 bases to trimming and J lost 4 bases, with 6 bases between them. CDR1 ENHRY and CDR2 SYGVKD come from the germline V gene. In nucleotides, the CDR3 is TGTGCCATCAGTGAGGGAAGCGGAAACACCATATATTTT. Translation: CAISEGSGNTIYF.

The chain combines TRBV19 with TRBJ2-1; D gene uncertain. Germline V CDR1 and CDR2: LNHDA, SQIVND (reference sequence). The germline V and J ends were trimmed by 4 bases and 5 bases, with 12 bases remaining between them. CDR3 length: 14 amino acids. CDR3 nucleotides: TGTGCCAGTAGTAGGATAGACGTCGACAATGAGCAGTTCTTC. It encodes CASSRIDVDNEQFF. Supplemented by reference TRBV19 and TRBJ2-1, the full variable domain reads DGGITQSPKYLFRKEGQNVTLSCEQNLNHDAMYWYRQDPGQGLRLIYYSQIVNDFQKGDIAEGYSVSREKKESFPLTVTSAQKNPTAFYLCASSRIDVDNEQFFGPGTRLTVL.

The chain uses TRBV11-1 and TRBJ2-1; TRBD2 matches 13 bases. V lost 5 bases, J lost 7 bases, and 2 bases stayed unmatched. Per the germline V gene, CDR1 is SGHAT and CDR2 is FQDESV (reference sequence). This CDR3 is built from 14 residues. The chain's CDR3 is CASSVGLAGNEQFF. CDR3 nucleotide sequence: TGTGCCAGCAGCGTGGGACTAGCGGGGAATGAGCAGTTCTTC.

This rearrangement joins TRBV7-9 to TRBJ1-1; D remains ambiguous. Trimming cost V 0 bases and J 4 bases, with 12 bases left between them. This CDR3 region has 15 residues. The germline V gene has CDR1 SEHNR and CDR2 FQNEAQ (reference sequence). CDR3 bases: TGTGCCAGCAGCTTAGCGGGTGGCGTTGTCACTGAAGCTTTCTTT. This sequence encodes CASSLAGGVVTEAFF. Using reference TRBV7-9 and TRBJ1-1 for the parts outside the CDR3, the full variable domain is DTGVSQNPRHKITKRGQNVTFRCDPISEHNRLYWYRQTLGQGPEFLTYFQNEAQLEKSRLLSDRFSAERPKGSFSTLEIQRTEQGDSAMYLCASSLAGGVVTEAFFGQGTRLTVV.

The V call is TRBV28, the J call TRBJ2-1, with 13 nucleotides matching TRBD2. V lost 7 bases and J lost 4; bases outside the gene matches: 7. There are 16 residues in the CDR3. The V gene's germline CDR1 is MDHEN and CDR2 SYDVKM. CDR3 DNA sequence: TGTGCCAGCACCTCGGGGGGACTAGCGGGATACAATGAGCAGTTCTTC. It codes for CASTSGGLAGYNEQFF.

This clone was detected only a few times. The rearrangement joins TRBV5-6 to TRBJ2-7; weak D call: TRBD1 (6 bases). Germline CDR1 and CDR2: SGHDT and YYEEEE. Trimming took 5 bases from V and 3 from J, leaving 15 bases between them. The CDR3 is made up of 14 amino acids. As DNA, the CDR3 is TGTGCCAGCAGGAGGCAGGGGCAGGTCTACGAGCAGTACTTC. Amino acids: CASRRQGQVYEQYF.

CDR3: CASSVAGQFNTGELFF. The DNA of the CDR3 is TGTGCCAGCAGCGTAGCCGGACAGTTTAACACCGGGGAGCTGTTTTTT. The gene calls are TRBV9 and TRBJ2-2; D is possibly TRBD1 (6 bases). Germline V CDR1 and CDR2: SGDLS, YYNGEE. The V end lost 0 bases, the J end lost 2 bases, and 11 bases lay between the germline ends. CDR3 length equals 16 residues. Combining the CDR3 with reference TRBV9 and TRBJ2-2 gives the whole variable domain DSGVTQTPKHLITATGQRVTLRCSPRSGDLSVYWYQQSLDQGLQFLIQYYNGEERAKGNILERFSAQQFPDLHSELNLSSLELGDSALYFCASSVAGQFNTGELFFGEGSRLTVL.

This rearrangement joins TRBV10-3 to TRBJ1-4; TRBD1 matches at 9 bases. J gave up 7 bases and V 0 bases, and 3 bases lay outside the gene matches. The CDR3 is 15 amino acids. Germline CDR1 reads ENHRY; CDR2 reads SYGVKD. For the CDR3, the DNA is TGTGCCATCAGTGAGTCGACAGGGGGTGGTGAAAAACTGTTTTTT. Translated: CAISESTGGGEKLFF.

This chain uses TRBV29-1 with TRBJ2-1; D is unresolved. Looked up from germline, CDR1 is SQVTM and CDR2 is ANQGSEA. This CDR3 spans 11 amino acids. The ends were cut back, 7 bases at V and 5 bases at J, with 9 bases in the middle. This chain's CDR3 is CSARANNEQFF. CDR3 bases: TGCAGCGCCCGGGCGAACAATGAGCAGTTCTTC.

The rearrangement uses TRBV15 and TRBJ1-1; unclear D gene. Germline V lookup: CDR1 LNHNV, CDR2 YYDKDF (reference sequence). CDR3 length equals 13 residues. V lost 1 base and J lost 1, with 4 bases in between. The chain's CDR3 is CATSRGANTEAFF. CDR3 nucleotide sequence: TGTGCCACCAGCAGAGGGGCGAACACTGAAGCTTTCTTT.

This clone appeared a few times. V usage is TRBV18 and J usage is TRBJ1-1, with D possibly being TRBD1 (6 bases). The length of the CDR3 is 13 residues. The germline CDR1 and CDR2 sequences are KGHSH and LQKENI. The V end lost 2 bases, the J end lost 7 bases, and 11 bases lay between the germline ends. CDR3 sequence (DNA): TGTGCCAGCTCACCATTTGTGGACAGTGAAGCTTTCTTT. Amino acid sequence: CASSPFVDSEAFF.

V is TRBV25-1 and J is TRBJ1-2; D is perhaps TRBD1 (6 bases). The CDR3 has 13 amino acids. CDR1 and CDR2 from the germline V gene are MGHDK and SYGVNS. V gave up 6 bases and J gave up 7 bases, with 15 bases separating them. The CDR3 DNA is TGTGCCAGCAGGACACAGGGAGTTTCTGGCTACACCTTC. It is translated as CASRTQGVSGYTF.